This TCR beta chain was observed in a study of CD8 T cells in ankylosing spondylitis. Overall study results and limits: Those disease-linked clones were CD8+; they were also relatively rare in peripheral blood. Clones tied to disease were said to be significantly enriched in matched ankylosing spondylitis synovial fluid. A TCR beta motif of 7 to 9 highly homologous variants seemed to mark ankylosing spondylitis blood. In synovial fluid and blood from reactive arthritis, some motif variants were previously reported.

This clonotype was seen only a few times. As yet, its antigen is unknown. V was clipped by 3 bases and J by 8 bases, with 14 bases between them. Germline V gene data show CDR1 as DFQATT and CDR2 as SNEGSKA (reference sequence). This CDR3 comprises 13 residues. The authors made TCR beta libraries by quantitative 5'-RACE with molecular barcodes. From the 5' RACE reads, TCRdb called clonotypes with MiXCR, one entry per CDR3 protein. The repertoire holds about 440,000 distinct CDR3 sequences, with roughly 15% as singletons. This TCR was recovered from a male donor with ankylosing spondylitis. The sample was blood, either unsorted or a sorted T cell fraction (not recorded which). This chain uses TRBV20-1 with TRBJ1-3; D is uncertain. CDR3 in DNA: TGCAGTGCTAGTCTGGCCTCCCGGGACACCATATATTTT. Protein sequence: CSASLASRDTIYF.